This T cell receptor beta chain was sequenced for a study of identical twins. Points from the study as a whole: Sequences that were beta out-of-frame showed weaker excess twin sharing.

One entry per CDR3 protein results from TCRdb running MiXCR on the 5' RACE reads. The table includes 200,000 to 250,000 distinct CDR3 sequences, about 7% detected once. Per germline, CDR1 DFQATT and CDR2 SNEGSKA (reference sequence). With 2 bases clipped from V and 10 bases from J, the junction kept 9 bases outside the gene matches. This CDR3 region has 14 residues. As to this clonotype: As yet, its antigen is unknown.

The same data also contributed to another study, on yellow fever vaccine responses in identical twins.

The sequencing sample was made of memory (CD45RO+) T cells sorted from blood. V and J are TRBV20-1 and TRBJ2-1; TRBD2 agrees at 9 bases. The sequence was obtained from a woman aged 18-30 years in good health. The CDR3 bases are TGCAGTGCTAGACGGCGGGGGGGCCTGGTCGAGCAGTTCTTC. Its protein product is CSARRRGGLVEQFF.